This TCR beta chain emerged from a study of blood T cell repertoires in COVID-19. Overall study: The analysed material was cDNA or gDNA that came from T cells, B-cell-depleted T cells, or PBMCs.

Trimming shortened V by 7 bases and J by 6 bases, and 8 bases separated the two germline ends. There are 11 residues in the CDR3. Cohort placement rested on clinical history that participants reported themselves. Recovery meant two consecutive negative NP/OP PCR tests, professional clearance, or resolved symptoms. TCRdb's copy holds only in-frame clones and misses some; the assay was immunoSEQ multiplex PCR. Among about 210,000 clones listed, more than 80% were seen once. Sample: PBMCs or T cells enriched from blood (not recorded which). The source of this sequence is a man aged 35 to 55 who had recovered from COVID-19. This sequence joins TRBV12-3 or TRBV12-4 and TRBJ2-3; D gene unclear. The CDR3 is CASIEVDTQYF. The CDR3 bases are TGTGCCAGCATAGAGGTCGATACGCAGTATTTT.